A selection of T cell receptor beta chains follows, all from one sample in a study of identical twins. One entry per CDR3 protein results from TCRdb running MiXCR on the 5' RACE reads. The data show 1.5 million to 2 million distinct CDR3 sequences, with about 32% seen just once and about 0.27% held by the top ten. The specimen sequenced was cord blood. Receptor source: a newborn girl in good health. Both conserved end residues are part of each CDR3. Each record gives: J gene, clone size, V gene, D gene, CDR3 DNA, CDR3 protein. D genes are given only for firm matches. Not all rows give a size; the values are once, few, many and, for expanded clones, a class.

>TRBJ2-2|few|TRBV20-1|NA
TGCAGTGCTAGGGGGGGTTCCACCGGGGAGCTGTTTTTT
CSARGGSTGELFF
>TRBJ1-1|few|TRBV20-1|TRBD1
TGCAGTGCTGGGGACAGGGGGCGAGGCACTGAAGCTTTCTTT
CSAGDRGRGTEAFF
>TRBJ2-1|NA|TRBV4-1|NA
TGCGCCAGCAGCCAGGCTGACAGGTTATACAATGAGCAGTTCTTC
CASSQADRLYNEQFF
>TRBJ2-3|NA|TRBV5-1|NA
TGCGCCAGCAGCTCGAGATGGACTAGCACAGATACGCAGTATTTT
CASSSRWTSTDTQYF
>TRBJ1-3|few|TRBV12-3/TRBV12-4|TRBD1
TGTGCCAGCAGTCCCGACAGGGGCGCTGGGGGAAACACCATATATTTT
CASSPDRGAGGNTIYF
>TRBJ2-7|few|TRBV10-3|NA
TGTGCCATCAGTGAGTCGATGCCACGTAACTCCTACGAGCAGTACTTC
CAISESMPRNSYEQYF
>TRBJ2-1|NA|TRBV25-1|TRBD2
TGTGCCAGCAGGACTAGCGGGGGGGTCTACAATGAGCAGTTCTTC
CASRTSGGVYNEQFF
>TRBJ1-6|once|TRBV20-1|NA
TGCAGTGCTAGAGAAACCGGGACCGGGGGCTCACCCCTCCACTTT
CSARETGTGGSPLHF
>TRBJ2-7|NA|TRBV6-7|TRBD2
TGTGCCAGCAGTACCGGGACTAGCGGGAGAAATGAGCAGTACTTC
CASSTGTSGRNEQYF
>TRBJ2-1|NA|TRBV12-3/TRBV12-4|NA
TGTGCCAGCAGTTATCACCCGGTAAGCTCCTACAATGAGCAGTTCTTC
CASSYHPVSSYNEQFF
>TRBJ2-7|few|TRBV6-2/TRBV6-3|TRBD2
TGTGCCAGCAGTTACCCGGAGGCTAGCGGGAGGGCTGTCTACGAGCAGTACTTC
CASSYPEASGRAVYEQYF
>TRBJ2-7|few|TRBV20-1|TRBD2
TGCAGTGCTAGCGGGACTAGCGGGCCCTACGAGCAGTACTTC
CSASGTSGPYEQYF
>TRBJ1-1|few|TRBV25-1|TRBD1
TGTGCCAGCATCGGGGTCCGGGACAGGGCGAACACTGAAGCTTTCTTT
CASIGVRDRANTEAFF
>TRBJ1-2|NA|TRBV20-1|NA
TGCAGTGCTAGAAGTGGACAAGACTATGGCTACACCTTC
CSARSGQDYGYTF
>TRBJ2-2|NA|TRBV25-1|NA
TGTGCCAGCAGACATAGCAGAAACACCGGGGAGCTGTTTTTT
CASRHSRNTGELFF
>TRBJ1-4|NA|TRBV11-2|NA
TGTGCCAGCAGCTTCGGGGTATGGTCAGAAAAACTGTTTTTT
CASSFGVWSEKLFF
>TRBJ2-3|NA|TRBV2|TRBD2
TGTGCCAGCAGTGCGGCTAGCGGGGTAGTTACAGATACGCAGTATTTT
CASSAASGVVTDTQYF
>TRBJ2-3|NA|TRBV16|NA
TGTGCCAGCAGCCGACGAGCCGGCACAGATACGCAGTATTTT
CASSRRAGTDTQYF
>TRBJ2-6|few|TRBV2|TRBD2
TGTGCCAGCAGTGAACGCTCTAGCGGGAGTAGCTCTGGGGCCAACGTCCTGACTTTC
CASSERSSGSSSGANVLTF
>TRBJ2-3|NA|TRBV4-1|NA
TGCGCCAGCAGCCAAGAAGTAACAGTCACTAGCACAGATACGCAGTATTTT
CASSQEVTVTSTDTQYF
>TRBJ2-3|NA|TRBV3-1|NA
TGTGCCAGCAGCCAAGATAGGCGGTATACGCAGTATTTT
CASSQDRRYTQYF
>TRBJ2-1|few|TRBV20-1|TRBD1
TGCAGTGCTAGAAGGGGGCCGGGGTTCTTC
CSARRGPGFF
>TRBJ2-2|NA|TRBV20-1|NA
TGCAGTGCTAGCGCTCCCGGAAGAACCGGGGAGCTGTTTTTT
CSASAPGRTGELFF
>TRBJ2-3|NA|TRBV27|TRBD2
TGTGCCAGCAGTTTAATAAAGCTAGCGGGAGTTAGAGGGACACACACAGATACGCAGTATTTT
CASSLIKLAGVRGTHTDTQYF
>TRBJ1-5|NA|TRBV19|NA
TGTGCCAGTAGACGGGAAGCCCTCAATCAGCCCCAGCATTTT
CASRREALNQPQHF
>TRBJ2-1|few|TRBV7-9|TRBD2
TGTGCCAGCCGGGACACGCGGGGGGCAATTAATGAGCAGTTCTTC
CASRDTRGAINEQFF
>TRBJ1-1|few|TRBV6-1|TRBD1
TGTGCCAGCAGTGAGGGACAGGGGGGGAACACTGAAGCTTTCTTT
CASSEGQGGNTEAFF
>TRBJ2-5|NA|TRBV20-1|NA
TGCAGTGCTAGAGTAGGAGGGAAACAAGAGACCCAGTACTTC
CSARVGGKQETQYF
>TRBJ2-1|few|TRBV20-1|TRBD2
TGCAGTGCTAGAGAAAGCGGGAGGAGGGGAAATGAGCAGTTCTTC
CSARESGRRGNEQFF
>TRBJ2-7|NA|TRBV27|TRBD2
TGTGCCAGCAGGCCAGGGAGGGAATTCGTCGAGCAGTACTTC
CASRPGREFVEQYF
>TRBJ1-1|NA|TRBV5-6|NA
TGTGCCAGCAGCTTGGTCGGGACCTTGCAAGCTTTCTTT
CASSLVGTLQAFF
>TRBJ1-2|NA|TRBV6-1|TRBD1
TGTGCCAGCAGTGAAGTGGCAGGGGGCCTGTTCTATGGCTACACCTTC
CASSEVAGGLFYGYTF
>TRBJ2-2|NA|TRBV4-1|TRBD1
TGCGCCAGCAGGGAAACCGGGACAGAACGCACGAACACCGGGGAGCTGTTTTTT
CASRETGTERTNTGELFF
>TRBJ2-3|NA|TRBV7-2|TRBD2
TGTGCCAGCAGCTTAGAAACGGGGGGGCGGGCAGATACGCAGTATTTT
CASSLETGGRADTQYF
>TRBJ2-1|NA|TRBV5-1|NA
TGCGCCAGCAGCTTGCTTCACAGCCGGTTTACGTTCTTC
CASSLLHSRFTFF